The following is a T cell receptor beta chain sequence with its context. Its antigen is undetermined. The sample is drawn from a study of cytomegalovirus exposure and HLA in healthy donors. Study-wide findings and caveats: Associated with cytomegalovirus, according to the listing, were around 160 TCR beta chains.

From germline, CDR1 is SGHNT and CDR2 YYREEE (reference sequence). CDR3 length equals 16 residues. The V end was cut by 2 bases, the J end by 2 bases, with 17 bases between. The PCR employed 60 Vbeta primers together with 13 Jbeta primers. Libraries were prepared by immunoSEQ multiplex PCR; TCRdb keeps only in-frame clonotypes and omits some of them. The sample contains under 90,000 clones, around 68% of which appear only once. Sequencing was performed on PBMCs. The chain links TRBV5-4 to TRBJ2-7; the D gene is possibly TRBD1 (5 bases). This receptor was obtained from a man in his forties in good health and CMV-seropositive. The CDR3 DNA follows: TGTGCCAGCAGCTTCGACGGACACCGTTTAACCTACGAGCAGTACTTC. Translated, it gives CASSFDGHRLTYEQYF.